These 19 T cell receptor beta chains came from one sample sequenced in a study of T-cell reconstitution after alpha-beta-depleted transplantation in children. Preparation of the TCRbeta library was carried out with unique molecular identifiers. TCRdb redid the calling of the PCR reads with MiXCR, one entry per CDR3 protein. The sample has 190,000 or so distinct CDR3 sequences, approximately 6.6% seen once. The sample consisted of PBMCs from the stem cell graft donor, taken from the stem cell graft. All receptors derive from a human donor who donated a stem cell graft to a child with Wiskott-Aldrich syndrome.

The chain's CDR3 is CSVGQAAGELFF. The CDR3 DNA sequence: TGCAGCGTTGGACAGGCGGCCGGGGAGCTGTTTTTT. This chain uses TRBV29-1 with TRBJ2-2; possible D gene TRBD1, 6 bases. Germline values: CDR1 SQVTM, CDR2 ANQGSEA. The length of the CDR3 is 12 residues. Between the trimmed V and J ends, which lost 4 bases and 6 bases, there was a span of 9 bases.

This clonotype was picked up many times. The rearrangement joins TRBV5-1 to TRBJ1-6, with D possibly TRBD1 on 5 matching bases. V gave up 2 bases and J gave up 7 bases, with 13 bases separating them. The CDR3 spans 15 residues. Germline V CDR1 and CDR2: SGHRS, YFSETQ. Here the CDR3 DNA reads TGCGCCAGCAGCTTAGGTGGAGGGGACAATTCACCCCTCCACTTT. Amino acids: CASSLGGGDNSPLHF.

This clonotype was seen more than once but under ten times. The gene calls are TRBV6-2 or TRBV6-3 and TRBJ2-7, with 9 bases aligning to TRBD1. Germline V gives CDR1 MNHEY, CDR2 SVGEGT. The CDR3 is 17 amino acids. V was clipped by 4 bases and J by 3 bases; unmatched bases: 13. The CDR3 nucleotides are TGTGCCAGCAGTTCGGGACAGGGCGCCAACCTCGTCTACGAGCAGTACTTC. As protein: CASSSGQGANLVYEQYF.

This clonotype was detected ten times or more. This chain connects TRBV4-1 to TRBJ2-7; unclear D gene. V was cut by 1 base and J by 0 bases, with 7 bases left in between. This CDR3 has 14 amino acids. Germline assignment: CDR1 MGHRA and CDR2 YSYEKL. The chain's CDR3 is CASSQGGTSYEQYF. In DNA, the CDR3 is TGCGCCAGCAGCCAAGGGGGAACCTCCTACGAGCAGTACTTC.

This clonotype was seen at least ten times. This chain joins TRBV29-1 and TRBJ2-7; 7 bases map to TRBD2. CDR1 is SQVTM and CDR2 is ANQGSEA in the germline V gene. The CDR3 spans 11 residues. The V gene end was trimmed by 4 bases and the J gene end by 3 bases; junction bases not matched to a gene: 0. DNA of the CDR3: TGCAGCGTTGTAGCGGGCTACGAGCAGTACTTC. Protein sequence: CSVVAGYEQYF.

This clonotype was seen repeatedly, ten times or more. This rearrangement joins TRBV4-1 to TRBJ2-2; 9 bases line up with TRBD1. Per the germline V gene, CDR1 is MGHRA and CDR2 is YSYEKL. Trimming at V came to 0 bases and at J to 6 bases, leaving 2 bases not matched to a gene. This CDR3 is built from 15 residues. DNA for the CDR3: TGCGCCAGCAGCCAAGAACGACAGGGGGCCGGGGAGCTGTTTTTT. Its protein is CASSQERQGAGELFF.

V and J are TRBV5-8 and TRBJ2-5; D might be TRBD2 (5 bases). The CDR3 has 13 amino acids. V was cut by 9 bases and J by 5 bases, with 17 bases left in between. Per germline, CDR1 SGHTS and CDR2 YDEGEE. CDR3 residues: CAIGSGVLETQYF. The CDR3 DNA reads TGTGCCATCGGCTCCGGGGTTCTGGAGACCCAGTACTTC.

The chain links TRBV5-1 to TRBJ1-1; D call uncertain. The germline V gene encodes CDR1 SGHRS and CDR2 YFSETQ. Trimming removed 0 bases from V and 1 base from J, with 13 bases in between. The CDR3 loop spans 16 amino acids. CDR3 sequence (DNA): TGCGCCAGCAGCTTGGGGGCTGAGGCCCCGAACACTGAAGCTTTCTTT. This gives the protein CASSLGAEAPNTEAFF.

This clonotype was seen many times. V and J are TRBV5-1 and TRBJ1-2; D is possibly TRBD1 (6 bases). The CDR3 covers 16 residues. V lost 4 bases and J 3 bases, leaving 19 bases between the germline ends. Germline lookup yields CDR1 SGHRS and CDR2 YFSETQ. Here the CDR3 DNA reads TGCGCCAGCAGCCTGACAATCCGGGACACCGACTATGGCTACACCTTC. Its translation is CASSLTIRDTDYGYTF.

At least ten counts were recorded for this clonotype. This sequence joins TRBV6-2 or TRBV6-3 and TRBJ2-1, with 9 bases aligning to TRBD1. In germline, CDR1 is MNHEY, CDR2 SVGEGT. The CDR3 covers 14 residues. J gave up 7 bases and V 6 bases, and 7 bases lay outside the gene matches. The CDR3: CASRPGQGFNEQFF. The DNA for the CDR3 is TGTGCCAGCAGGCCGGGACAGGGTTTTAATGAGCAGTTCTTC.

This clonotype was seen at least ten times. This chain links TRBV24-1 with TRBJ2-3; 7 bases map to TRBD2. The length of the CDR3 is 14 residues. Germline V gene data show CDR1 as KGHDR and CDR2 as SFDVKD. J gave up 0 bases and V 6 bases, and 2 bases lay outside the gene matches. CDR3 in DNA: TGTGCCACCAGTTTAGCGGGTAGCACAGATACGCAGTATTTT. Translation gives CATSLAGSTDTQYF.

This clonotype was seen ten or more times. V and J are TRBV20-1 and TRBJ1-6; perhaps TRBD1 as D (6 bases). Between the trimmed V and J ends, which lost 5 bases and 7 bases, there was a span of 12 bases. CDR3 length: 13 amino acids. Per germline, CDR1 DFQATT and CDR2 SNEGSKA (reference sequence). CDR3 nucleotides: TGCAGTGCTTTTACAGGGATAAATTCACCCCTCCACTTT. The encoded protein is CSAFTGINSPLHF.

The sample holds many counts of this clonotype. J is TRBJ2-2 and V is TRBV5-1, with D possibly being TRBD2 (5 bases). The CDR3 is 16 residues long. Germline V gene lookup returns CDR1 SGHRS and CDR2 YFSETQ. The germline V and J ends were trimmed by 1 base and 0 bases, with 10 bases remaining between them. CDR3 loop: CASSLPKDSNTGELFF. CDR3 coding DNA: TGCGCCAGCAGCTTGCCTAAGGACTCGAACACCGGGGAGCTGTTTTTT.

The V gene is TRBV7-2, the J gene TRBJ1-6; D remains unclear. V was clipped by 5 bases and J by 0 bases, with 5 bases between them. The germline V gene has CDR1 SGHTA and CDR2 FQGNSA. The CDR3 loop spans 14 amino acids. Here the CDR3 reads CASSESSYNSPLHF. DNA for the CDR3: TGTGCCAGCAGCGAGAGCTCCTATAATTCACCCCTCCACTTT.

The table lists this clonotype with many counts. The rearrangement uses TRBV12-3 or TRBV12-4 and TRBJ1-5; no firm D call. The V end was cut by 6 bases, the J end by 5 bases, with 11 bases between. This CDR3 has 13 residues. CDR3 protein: CASSRVEDQPQHF. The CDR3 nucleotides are TGTGCCAGCAGCCGGGTGGAGGATCAGCCCCAGCATTTT.

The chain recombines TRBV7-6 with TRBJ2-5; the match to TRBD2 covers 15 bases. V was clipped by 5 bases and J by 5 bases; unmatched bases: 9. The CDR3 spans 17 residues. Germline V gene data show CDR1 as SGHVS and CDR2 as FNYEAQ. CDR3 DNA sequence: TGTGCCAGCAGCCAACGGACTAGCGGGAGGGCCATCGAGACCCAGTACTTC. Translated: CASSQRTSGRAIETQYF.

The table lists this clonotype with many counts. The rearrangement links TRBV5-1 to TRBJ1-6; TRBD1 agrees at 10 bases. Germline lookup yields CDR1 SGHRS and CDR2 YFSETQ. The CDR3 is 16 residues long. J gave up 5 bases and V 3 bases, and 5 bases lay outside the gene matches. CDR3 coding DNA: TGCGCCAGCAGCTCCCTGGGGACAGGGGATAATTCACCCCTCCACTTT. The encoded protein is CASSSLGTGDNSPLHF.

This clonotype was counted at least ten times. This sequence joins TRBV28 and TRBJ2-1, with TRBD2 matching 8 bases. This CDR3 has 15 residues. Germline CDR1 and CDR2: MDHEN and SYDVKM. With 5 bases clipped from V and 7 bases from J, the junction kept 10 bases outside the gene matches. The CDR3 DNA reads TGTGCCAGCAGTCAGCGGGAGAGGTTTTATAATGAGCAGTTCTTC. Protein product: CASSQRERFYNEQFF.

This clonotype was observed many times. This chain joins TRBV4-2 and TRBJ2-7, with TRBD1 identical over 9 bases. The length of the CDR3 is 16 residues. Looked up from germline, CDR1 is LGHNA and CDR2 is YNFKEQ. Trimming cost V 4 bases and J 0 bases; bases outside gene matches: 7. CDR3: CASSLKQGANSYEQYF. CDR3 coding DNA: TGTGCCAGCAGCCTAAAACAGGGGGCCAACTCCTACGAGCAGTACTTC.